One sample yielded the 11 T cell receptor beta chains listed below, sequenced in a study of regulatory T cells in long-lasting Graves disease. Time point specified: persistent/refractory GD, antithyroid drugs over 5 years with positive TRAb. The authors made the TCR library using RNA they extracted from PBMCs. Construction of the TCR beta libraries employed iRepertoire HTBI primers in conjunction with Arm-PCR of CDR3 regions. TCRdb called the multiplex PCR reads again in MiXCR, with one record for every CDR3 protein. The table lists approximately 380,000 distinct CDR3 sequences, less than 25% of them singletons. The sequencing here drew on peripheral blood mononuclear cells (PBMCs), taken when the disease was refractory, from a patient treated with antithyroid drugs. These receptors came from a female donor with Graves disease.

The CDR3 region has the DNA TGTGCCAGCAGTTACTCCCCACGGGGAGGGACCACTGAAGCTTTCTTT. This encodes CASSYSPRGGTTEAFF. The chain carries TRBV6-2 or TRBV6-3 and TRBJ1-1; D might be TRBD1 (5 bases). Germline-derived CDR1 and CDR2 are MNHEY and SVGEGT. V was trimmed by 0 bases and J by 4 bases, leaving 15 bases between them. The CDR3 is 16 residues long.

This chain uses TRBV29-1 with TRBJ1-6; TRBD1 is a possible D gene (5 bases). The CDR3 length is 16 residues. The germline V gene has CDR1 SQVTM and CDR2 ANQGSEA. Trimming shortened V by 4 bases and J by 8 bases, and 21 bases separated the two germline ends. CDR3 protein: CSVVYIRGFLDSPLHF. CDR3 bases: TGCAGCGTTGTATACATTCGGGGGTTTTTAGATTCACCCCTCCACTTT.

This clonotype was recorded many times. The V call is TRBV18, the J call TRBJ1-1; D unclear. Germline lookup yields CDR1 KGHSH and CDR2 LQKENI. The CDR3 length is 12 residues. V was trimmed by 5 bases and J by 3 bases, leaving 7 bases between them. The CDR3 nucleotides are TGTGCCAGCTCATCCCGAGACACTGAAGCTTTCTTT. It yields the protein CASSSRDTEAFF.

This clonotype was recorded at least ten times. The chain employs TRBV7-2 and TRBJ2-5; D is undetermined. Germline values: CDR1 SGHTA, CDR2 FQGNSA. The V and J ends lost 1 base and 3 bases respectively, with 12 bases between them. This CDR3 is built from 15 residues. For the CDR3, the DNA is TGTGCCAGCAGCTTAGGGCCGGGCTCGGAAGAGACCCAGTACTTC. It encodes CASSLGPGSEETQYF.

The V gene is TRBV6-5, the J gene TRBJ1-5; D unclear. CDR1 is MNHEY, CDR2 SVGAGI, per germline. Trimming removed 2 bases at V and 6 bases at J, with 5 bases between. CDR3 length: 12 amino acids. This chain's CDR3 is CASSYVRQPQHF. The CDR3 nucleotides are TGTGCCAGCAGTTACGTTCGTCAGCCCCAGCATTTT.

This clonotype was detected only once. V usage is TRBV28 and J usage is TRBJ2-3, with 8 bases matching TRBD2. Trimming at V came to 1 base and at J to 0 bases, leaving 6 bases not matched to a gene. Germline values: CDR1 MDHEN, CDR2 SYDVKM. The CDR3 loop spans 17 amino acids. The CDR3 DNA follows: TGTGCCAGCAGTTTATTGAGGGCTAGCGGGAGCACAGATACGCAGTATTTT. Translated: CASSLLRASGSTDTQYF.

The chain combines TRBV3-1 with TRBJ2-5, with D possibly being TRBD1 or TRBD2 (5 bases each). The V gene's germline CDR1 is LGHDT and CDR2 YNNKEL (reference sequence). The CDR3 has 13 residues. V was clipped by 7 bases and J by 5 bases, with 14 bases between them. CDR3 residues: CASTSRGEETQYF. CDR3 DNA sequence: TGTGCCAGCACCTCTAGAGGGGAGGAGACCCAGTACTTC.

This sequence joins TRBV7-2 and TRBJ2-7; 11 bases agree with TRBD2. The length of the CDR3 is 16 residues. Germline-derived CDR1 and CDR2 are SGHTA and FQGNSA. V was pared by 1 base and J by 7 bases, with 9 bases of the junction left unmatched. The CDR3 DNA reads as TGTGCCAGCAGCTTAGGGCTAGCGGGAGGCCAAGGGGAGCAGTACTTC. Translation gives CASSLGLAGGQGEQYF.

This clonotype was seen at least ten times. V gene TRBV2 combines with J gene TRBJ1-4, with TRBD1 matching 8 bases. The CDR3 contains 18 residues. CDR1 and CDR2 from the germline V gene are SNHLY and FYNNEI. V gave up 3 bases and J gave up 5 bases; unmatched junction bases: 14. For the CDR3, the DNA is TGTGCCAGCAGTGAGGGGCAACAGGGGGAAGTGAAAAATGAAAAACTGTTTTTT. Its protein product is CASSEGQQGEVKNEKLFF.

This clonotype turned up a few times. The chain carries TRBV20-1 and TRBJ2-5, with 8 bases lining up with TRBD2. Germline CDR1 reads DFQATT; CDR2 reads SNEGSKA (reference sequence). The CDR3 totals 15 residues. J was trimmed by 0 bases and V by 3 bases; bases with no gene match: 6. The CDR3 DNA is TGCAGTGCTAGGGACTTCGGGGGGGACCAAGAGACCCAGTACTTC. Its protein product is CSARDFGGDQETQYF.

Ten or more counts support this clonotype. The CDR3 region has the DNA TGTGCCAGCAGCCTCCTTCGAGGCTACGAGCAGTACTTC. The encoded protein is CASSLLRGYEQYF. The chain recombines TRBV7-2 with TRBJ2-7; D ambiguous. Trimming took off 5 bases at V and 3 bases at J, with 11 bases between the two ends. Germline V gives CDR1 SGHTA, CDR2 FQGNSA. The CDR3 is 13 amino acids.